The 26 T cell receptor beta chains in this list originate from one sample, sequenced in a study of blood T cell repertoires in COVID-19. Assay: immunoSEQ multiplex PCR; the TCRdb copy retains only in-frame clones and omits some. The data contain roughly 120,000 clones, just over 90% of them singletons. Sequenced sample: peripheral blood. The receptor set was obtained from a human donor with active COVID-19. The donor label of this sample is uncertain.

The J gene is TRBJ2-7, the V gene TRBV4-2; 9 bases map to TRBD1. V gave up 0 bases and J gave up 3 bases; unmatched junction bases: 6. The CDR3 totals 16 residues. Looked up from germline, CDR1 is LGHNA and CDR2 is YNFKEQ. The CDR3 nucleotides read TGTGCCAGCAGCCAAGATCTCACAGGGGGCTTCTACGAGCAGTACTTC. Amino acids: CASSQDLTGGFYEQYF.

This chain connects TRBV29-1 to TRBJ2-7; 7 bases align to TRBD1. The CDR3 has 13 amino acids. The V and J ends lost 6 bases and 1 base, in that order; junction bases with no gene match: 6. CDR1 is SQVTM and CDR2 is ANQGSEA in the germline V gene. The CDR3 DNA is TGCAGCGTGGGACAGCGCGCATCCTACGAGCAGTACTTC. This encodes CSVGQRASYEQYF.

This sequence joins TRBV10-3 and TRBJ1-3; 7 bases fit TRBD1. CDR3 size: 15 residues. Trimming at V came to 6 bases and at J to 2 bases, leaving 7 bases not matched to a gene. Germline assignment: CDR1 ENHRY and CDR2 SYGVKD. The CDR3 region has the DNA TGTGCCATCAGAGACAACAGGGGAACTGGAAACACCATATATTTT. Amino acid sequence: CAIRDNRGTGNTIYF.

This clone was seen a handful of times. The chain links TRBV7-9 to TRBJ2-7; TRBD1 aligns across 10 bases. With V trimmed by 5 bases and J by 4 bases, 5 bases remained unmatched. CDR1 is SEHNR and CDR2 is FQNEAQ in the germline V gene (reference sequence). The CDR3 spans 14 residues. The chain's CDR3 is CASSQGQGTYEQYF. The DNA for the CDR3 is TGTGCCAGCAGCCAGGGACAGGGGACTTACGAGCAGTACTTC. The full variable domain, rest sourced from reference TRBV7-9 and TRBJ2-7, is DTGVSQNPRHKITKRGQNVTFRCDPISEHNRLYWYRQTLGQGPEFLTYFQNEAQLEKSRLLSDRFSAERPKGSFSTLEIQRTEQGDSAMYLCASSQGQGTYEQYFGPGTRLTVT.

The chain is built from TRBV29-1 and TRBJ2-1; a weak D match, TRBD1 (6 bases). The germline CDR1 and CDR2 sequences are SQVTM and ANQGSEA. Deletions cut 4 bases from V and 4 bases from J, with 14 bases between. The length of the CDR3 is 14 residues. The CDR3 sequence: CSVALGTLYNEQFF. DNA for the CDR3: TGCAGCGTTGCCCTCGGGACATTGTACAATGAGCAGTTCTTC.

This rearrangement joins TRBV9 to TRBJ1-3; D ambiguous. This CDR3 is built from 15 residues. CDR1 is SGDLS, CDR2 YYNGEE, per germline. Trimming took 0 bases from V and 0 from J, leaving 7 bases between them. In DNA, the CDR3 is TGTGCCAGCAGCGTAGGAGGGCACTCTGGAAACACCATATATTTT. Its translation: CASSVGGHSGNTIYF.

The chain joins TRBV6-2 or TRBV6-3 to TRBJ2-7; TRBD1 aligns across 7 bases. The V gene's germline CDR1 is MNHEY and CDR2 SVGEGT. Trimming removed 2 bases from V and 2 bases from J; junction bases left unmatched: 6. This CDR3 contains 15 residues. CDR3: CASSYARQGTYEQYF. CDR3 nucleotide sequence: TGTGCCAGCAGTTACGCAAGACAGGGTACCTACGAGCAGTACTTC.

The chain is built from TRBV27 and TRBJ1-1, with 8 positions matching TRBD1. This CDR3 has 16 residues. Germline V gene sequence: CDR1 MNHEY, CDR2 SMNVEV (reference sequence). The trim removed 3 bases at V and 6 bases at J, leaving 12 bases unmatched. CDR3: CASSLMAGGVLAEAFF. The CDR3 region has the DNA TGTGCCAGCAGTTTGATGGCAGGGGGCGTCTTAGCTGAAGCTTTCTTT.

The chain uses TRBV7-8 and TRBJ1-2; 7 bases map to TRBD1. CDR1 is SGHVS, CDR2 FQNEAQ, per germline. The V segment lost 1 base and the J segment 8 bases; nucleotides outside the gene matches: 13. The CDR3 consists of 16 residues. CDR3 in amino acids: CASSLVTLNYRGGYTF. The CDR3 nucleotides are TGTGCCAGCAGCTTAGTGACCTTAAACTACAGGGGAGGCTACACCTTC.

The J gene is TRBJ1-2, the V gene TRBV18; possibly TRBD1 for D (6 bases). The CDR3 consists of 12 residues. Germline CDR1 reads KGHSH; CDR2 reads LQKENI. V was trimmed by 3 bases and J by 13 bases, leaving 15 bases between them. This CDR3 reads CASSPLDSPSTF. CDR3 DNA: TGTGCCAGCTCACCCTTGGACAGTCCGTCCACCTTC.

The chain recombines TRBV5-6 with TRBJ2-2; D is perhaps TRBD1 (5 bases). This CDR3 has 17 amino acids. V dropped 0 bases and J dropped 0 bases, with 12 bases sitting between them. The V gene's germline CDR1 is SGHDT and CDR2 YYEEEE. The CDR3 loop reads CASSLAGPYSNTGELFF. The CDR3 bases are TGTGCCAGCAGCTTGGCAGGGCCCTATTCGAACACCGGGGAGCTGTTTTTT.

The chain combines TRBV5-4 with TRBJ2-1; 7 nucleotides align to TRBD1. Germline lookup yields CDR1 SGHNT and CDR2 YYREEE (reference sequence). V lost 5 bases, J lost 10 bases, and 12 bases stayed unmatched. This CDR3 comprises 14 residues. The CDR3 DNA reads TGTGCCAGCAGTCGGGACAGTAGTAATACGGAGCAGTTCTTC. This encodes CASSRDSSNTEQFF.

The chain joins TRBV9 to TRBJ2-1, with 7 bases that match TRBD2. CDR3 length: 13 amino acids. V was clipped by 6 bases and J by 2 bases; unmatched bases: 2. Germline values: CDR1 SGDLS, CDR2 YYNGEE. The CDR3 spells CASTSGTYNEQFF. The CDR3 bases are TGTGCCAGCACCAGCGGGACCTACAATGAGCAGTTCTTC.

The rearrangement uses TRBV19 and TRBJ2-1; 10 nucleotides line up with TRBD2. V trimming: 3 bases; J trimming: 2 bases; junction bases outside the gene matches: 4. The CDR3 covers 16 residues. From germline, CDR1 is LNHDA and CDR2 SQIVND (reference sequence). CDR3: CASSISSGGAYNEQFF. CDR3 in DNA: TGTGCCAGTAGTATTAGCAGCGGGGGGGCCTACAATGAGCAGTTCTTC. Full variable domain (missing parts from reference TRBV19 and TRBJ2-1): DGGITQSPKYLFRKEGQNVTLSCEQNLNHDAMYWYRQDPGQGLRLIYYSQIVNDFQKGDIAEGYSVSREKKESFPLTVTSAQKNPTAFYLCASSISSGGAYNEQFFGPGTRLTVL.

The rearrangement uses TRBV7-6 and TRBJ2-1; D gene uncertain. Per the germline V gene, CDR1 is SGHVS and CDR2 is FNYEAQ. V lost 5 bases and J lost 0, with 8 bases in between. This CDR3 has 14 amino acids. The CDR3 reads CASSPSLSYNEQFF. The CDR3 region has the DNA TGTGCCAGCAGCCCGTCCCTCTCCTACAATGAGCAGTTCTTC. The whole variable domain, remainder taken from reference TRBV7-6 and TRBJ2-1, is GAGVSQSPRYKVTKRGQDVALRCDPISGHVSLYWYRQALGQGPEFLTYFNYEAQQDKSGLPNDRFSAERPEGSISTLTIQRTEQRDSAMYRCASSPSLSYNEQFFGPGTRLTVL.

V is TRBV15 and J is TRBJ1-4; D is ambiguous. V lost 0 bases, J lost 0 bases, and 8 bases lay in between. This CDR3 has 16 residues. Germline CDR1 reads LNHNV; CDR2 reads YYDKDF (reference sequence). CDR3 DNA: TGTGCCACCAGCAGAGATAGAGTTGCAACTAATGAAAAACTGTTTTTT. It yields the protein CATSRDRVATNEKLFF.

This chain joins TRBV10-3 and TRBJ2-2; 8 bases are shared with TRBD1. The germline V gene encodes CDR1 ENHRY and CDR2 SYGVKD. Germline trimming cut 4 bases from V and 3 bases from J; bases unmatched to any gene: 4. The length of the CDR3 is 15 residues. The CDR3 DNA follows: TGTGCCATCAGTGTACGGACAGGGCACACCGGGGAGCTGTTTTTT. As protein: CAISVRTGHTGELFF.

The rearrangement uses TRBV3-1 (or the pseudogene TRBV3-2) and TRBJ2-7, with TRBD2 matching over 9 bases. J was trimmed by 6 bases and V by 4 bases; bases with no gene match: 10. Looked up from germline, CDR1 is LGHDT and CDR2 is YNNKEL (reference sequence). The CDR3 is 15 amino acids. The CDR3 loop reads CASSPIGTSSSEQYF. The CDR3 nucleotides read TGTGCCAGCAGCCCTATAGGGACTAGCTCTTCCGAGCAGTACTTC.

This clone appeared once. This chain connects TRBV7-3 to TRBJ2-1; 10 bases map to TRBD2. In germline, CDR1 is SGHTA, CDR2 FQGTGA. The CDR3 extends over 16 amino acids. V gave up 3 bases and J gave up 2 bases; unmatched junction bases: 4. CDR3 residues: CASSLGLAGAYNEQFF. For the CDR3, the DNA is TGTGCCAGCAGCTTGGGTCTAGCGGGGGCCTACAATGAGCAGTTCTTC.

The chain recombines TRBV18 with TRBJ2-1; TRBD1 matches 8 bases. With V trimmed by 6 bases and J by 3 bases, 4 bases remained unmatched. Germline values: CDR1 KGHSH, CDR2 LQKENI. The CDR3 consists of 14 residues. The CDR3 protein is CASSEGQVYNEQFF. CDR3 nucleotides: TGTGCCAGCTCGGAGGGACAGGTCTACAATGAGCAGTTCTTC.

The CDR3 DNA follows: TGCGCCAGCAGCCAACCGGGACAGGGGGGGGAAAAACTGTTTTTT. It encodes CASSQPGQGGEKLFF. The V and J genes are TRBV4-1 and TRBJ1-4, with TRBD1 matching 11 bases. Per the germline V gene, CDR1 is MGHRA and CDR2 is YSYEKL. The V gene end was trimmed by 2 bases and the J gene end by 8 bases; junction bases not matched to a gene: 4. The CDR3 has 15 amino acids.

The genes are TRBV28 and TRBJ2-7; 10 bases line up with TRBD1. The CDR3 totals 16 residues. Germline assignment: CDR1 MDHEN and CDR2 SYDVKM. V gave up 5 bases and J gave up 0 bases; unmatched junction bases: 7. CDR3 sequence: CASSPSGQGISYEQYF. In DNA, the CDR3 is TGTGCCAGCAGTCCCTCGGGACAGGGGATCTCCTACGAGCAGTACTTC.

The chain carries TRBV19 and TRBJ2-3; D not resolved. V was clipped by 4 bases and J by 1 base, with 15 bases between them. Germline V gives CDR1 LNHDA, CDR2 SQIVND (reference sequence). The CDR3 covers 16 residues. The CDR3 DNA sequence: TGTGCCAGTAGTAGGGCGAATCCCCCTGGCACAGATACGCAGTATTTT. Translation: CASSRANPPGTDTQYF.

The chain recombines TRBV4-3 with TRBJ1-4; D is uncertain. V lost 0 bases to trimming and J lost 10 bases, with 9 bases between them. The CDR3 has 13 amino acids. Germline CDR1 and CDR2: LGHNA and YSLEER. CDR3 sequence reads: CASSQDTRGKLFF. Here the CDR3 DNA reads TGCGCCAGCAGCCAAGATACGCGGGGAAAACTGTTTTTT.

This clone was observed a handful of times. This chain uses TRBV28 with TRBJ1-2, with a weak D call TRBD1 (6 bases). The CDR3 loop spans 16 amino acids. The germline gives CDR1 MDHEN, CDR2 SYDVKM. The V gene lost 8 bases and the J gene lost 4 bases, with 23 bases spanning the gap. CDR3 sequence: CASASGGALSGYGYTF. CDR3 DNA: TGTGCCAGCGCGTCCGGGGGGGCGCTTAGCGGCTATGGCTACACCTTC.

The chain joins TRBV19 to TRBJ1-2, with D possibly TRBD1 on 5 matching bases. Trimming stripped 0 bases from V and 7 bases from J, with 15 bases between. There are 15 residues in the CDR3. The germline V gene encodes CDR1 LNHDA and CDR2 SQIVND (reference sequence). CDR3 residues: CASSIDQGSSLGYTF. As DNA, the CDR3 is TGTGCCAGTAGTATAGATCAGGGATCGAGCCTTGGCTACACCTTC.